This entry concerns a single TCR beta chain. This sample is drawn from a study of blood T cell repertoires in COVID-19. Study summary: PBMCs, B-cell-depleted T cells, or T cells provided the cDNA or gDNA that made up the material.

Original handling: Nucleated cell number was recorded as an estimate derived from reference gene primer amplification. Measured with immunoSEQ multiplex PCR; TCRdb has only the in-frame clones, and not every one. V and J calls and clone size follow that table, whereas D and trimming were derived from the DNA. The sample yields about 310,000 clones, about 87% seen once. Germline V gene lookup returns CDR1 MGHDK and CDR2 SYGVNS. V was cut by 3 bases and J by 2 bases, with 6 bases left in between. The CDR3 is 13 amino acids. The V call is TRBV25-1, the J call TRBJ2-3, with unresolved D. Sample: PBMCs or T cells enriched from blood (not recorded which). The source of this sequence is a woman younger than 35 who had recovered from COVID-19. The CDR3 region has the DNA TGTGCCAGCAGTGATGCCTACACAGATACGCAGTATTTT. This encodes CASSDAYTDTQYF.